Below are 2 T cell receptor beta chains sequenced from a single sample in a study of shared clonotypes between healthy human individuals. TCRdb's table, derived via immunoSEQ multiplex PCR, lists solely in-frame clones and lacks some. The sample comprises about 2 million clones, less than 95% of which are singletons, and 1.2% rests with the top ten. Naive CD8 isolation took CD45RO-negative cells positively selected for CCR7 and excluded terminally differentiated effector memory CD45RA+ cells. The material sequenced was naive CD8+ T cells sorted from blood. These receptors were obtained from a man younger than 35 in good health.

The chain combines TRBV6-1 with TRBJ1-2; no firm D call. V lost 0 bases and J 0 bases, leaving 5 bases between the germline ends. Germline CDR1 and CDR2: MNHNS and SASEGT. There are 14 residues in the CDR3. The chain's CDR3 is CASSEAPANYGYTF. The CDR3 nucleotides read TGTGCCAGCAGTGAAGCGCCCGCTAACTATGGCTACACCTTC.

V and J are TRBV15 and TRBJ2-1, with a tentative D call TRBD2 (5 bases). Trimming pared 8 bases from V and 8 bases from J, leaving 28 bases between. CDR1 and CDR2 from the germline V gene are LNHNV and YYDKDF (reference sequence). This CDR3 comprises 17 residues. The CDR3 DNA follows: TGTGCCACCCTGAACCGGGCCGGGGATTACCCCGGCGATGAGCAGTTCTTC. This codes for CATLNRAGDYPGDEQFF.